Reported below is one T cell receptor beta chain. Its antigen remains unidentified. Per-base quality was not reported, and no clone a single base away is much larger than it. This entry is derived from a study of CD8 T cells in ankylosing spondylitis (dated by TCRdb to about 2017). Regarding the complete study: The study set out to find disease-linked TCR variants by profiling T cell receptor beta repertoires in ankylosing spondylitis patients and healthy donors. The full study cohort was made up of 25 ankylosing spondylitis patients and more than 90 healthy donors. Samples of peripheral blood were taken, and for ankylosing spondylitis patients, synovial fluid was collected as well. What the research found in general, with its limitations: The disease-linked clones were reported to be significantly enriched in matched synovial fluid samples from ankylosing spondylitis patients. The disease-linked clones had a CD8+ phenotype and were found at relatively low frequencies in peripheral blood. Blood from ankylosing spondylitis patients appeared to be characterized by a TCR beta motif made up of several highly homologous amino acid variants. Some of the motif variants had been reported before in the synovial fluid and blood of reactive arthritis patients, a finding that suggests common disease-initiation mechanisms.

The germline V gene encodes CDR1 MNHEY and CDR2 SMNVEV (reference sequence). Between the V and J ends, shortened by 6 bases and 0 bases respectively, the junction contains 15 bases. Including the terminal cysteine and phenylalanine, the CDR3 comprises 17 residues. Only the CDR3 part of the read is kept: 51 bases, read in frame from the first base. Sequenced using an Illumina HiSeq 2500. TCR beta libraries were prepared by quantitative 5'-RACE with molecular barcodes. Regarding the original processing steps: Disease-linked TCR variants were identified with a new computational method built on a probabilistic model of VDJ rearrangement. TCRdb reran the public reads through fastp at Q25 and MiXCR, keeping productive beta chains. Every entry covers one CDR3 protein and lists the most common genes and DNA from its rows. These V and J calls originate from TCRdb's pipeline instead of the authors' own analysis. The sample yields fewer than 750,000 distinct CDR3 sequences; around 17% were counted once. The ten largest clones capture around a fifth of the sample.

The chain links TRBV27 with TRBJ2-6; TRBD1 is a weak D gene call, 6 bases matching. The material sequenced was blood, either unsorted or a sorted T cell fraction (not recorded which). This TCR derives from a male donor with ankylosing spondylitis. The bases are TGTGCCAGCAGCTCCGCCAGGGGATCCTCTGGGGCCAACGTCCTGACTTTC. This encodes CASSSARGSSGANVLTF.